The present entry profiles one T cell receptor (beta chain) with its context. Only a few counts were recorded for this clonotype. The target of this receptor is not known. The input lacks base qualities; no much larger clone sits a single base away. Every donor was a healthy Caucasian. This sample stems from a study of identical twins (dated by TCRdb to 2015 to 2016). In terms of the full investigation: The study deep-sequenced TCR alpha and beta repertoires from monozygotic twins, unrelated adults of various ages and cord blood to test whether fetal clonotypes persist. Replicate twin experiments were performed at different times using different library preparation protocols to rule out contamination. Here is what the overall study found, with its caveats: Because the same donors could not be followed over many years, the conclusions relied on cross-sectional statistical analysis. Zero-insertion analyses could be partly confounded by invariant T cells such as MAIT and iNKT, though diverse VJ usage argued against such confounding for most clonotypes. In monozygotic twins, out-of-frame TCR alpha sharing was systematically underestimated by recombination models, although the models agreed with sharing between unrelated individuals. A weaker excess of twin sharing was found in beta out-of-frame sequences because the signal-to-noise ratio was lowered by fewer shared sequences. Compared with coincidental sharing between unrelated individuals, an excess of low generation-probability sequences was observed among out-of-frame TCR alpha sequences shared between twins. Abundant cord blood beta clonotypes had fewer insertions, young adult naive repertoires showed a similar but weaker trend, and memory repertoires showed no such trend.

The junction shows trimming of 9 bases on V and 6 bases on J, and the gene matches do not reach 4 bases of it. The germline V gene specifies KGHDR as CDR1 and SFDVKD as CDR2. From the cysteine up to the phenylalanine, the CDR3 has a length of 12 residues. Just CDR3 DNA is preserved here, 36 bases in frame from base 1. The method was 5' RACE. The instrument was an Illumina HiSeq 2000. Template switching added a universal primer binding site, and the final cDNA carried a unique molecular identifier that allowed TCR cDNA molecules to be counted accurately. First-strand cDNA for TCR alpha and beta chains was synthesized from specific primers in the conserved constant-segment region. To control for contamination, each cDNA library was double barcoded with a SMART-Mk sample barcode plus Illumina barcodes. TruSeq adapter sequences along with Illumina sample barcodes were introduced in two successive PCR steps. TCR alpha and beta cDNA libraries were sequenced on the Illumina HiSeq platform with custom primers. Under the source paper's analysis protocol: Unique molecular identifiers were extracted from raw reads with MiGEC, and CDR3 positions were determined with MiXCR. Recombination models were inferred per individual with the repgenHMM and IGoR tools using an EM algorithm. Shared clonotype analysis was performed with the tcR package in R, normalizing sharing by the product of cloneset sizes. Out-of-frame nonproductive sequences were analyzed to study raw recombination free of thymic and clonal selection effects. The public sequencing data were trimmed at Q25 with fastp and processed into clonotypes with MiXCR by TCRdb, which kept only in-frame beta chains. Every CDR3 protein is listed once, alongside the most common genes and DNA of its rows. TCRdb's processing, not the authors' own work, is the source of the V and J calls. Recorded for this sample are 1,800,000 or so distinct CDR3 sequences; less than 35% of them occurred a single time. Of the sample, around 0.25% falls within the top ten clones.

Sequenced sample: cord blood. The sequence is built from TRBV24-1 and TRBJ2-1, and TRBD2 aligns with 7 junction nucleotides. The sequence was obtained from a newborn girl in good health. This receptor has the CDR3 CATGWTSNEQFF. In nucleotides, the sequence is TGTGCCACCGGCTGGACTAGCAATGAGCAGTTCTTC.